The 21 T cell receptor beta chains listed next were all sequenced from one sample in a study of CD8 T cells in ankylosing spondylitis. One entry per CDR3 protein, called by TCRdb with MiXCR from the 5' RACE reads. Of just over 300,000 distinct CDR3 sequences in the sample, roughly 20% are singletons; the top ten hold roughly 3.6%. The sample consisted of blood, either unsorted or a sorted T cell fraction (not recorded which). The source is a female donor with ankylosing spondylitis or in good health (not recorded which).

This sequence joins TRBV15 and TRBJ2-4; D is ambiguous. The germline V and J ends were trimmed by 2 bases and 0 bases, with 11 bases remaining between them. The germline CDR1 and CDR2 sequences are LNHNV and YYDKDF (reference sequence). This CDR3 has 16 residues. The CDR3 loop is CATSRPFTKAKNIQYF. The CDR3 region has the DNA TGTGCCACCAGCAGACCCTTCACGAAAGCCAAAAACATTCAGTACTTC.

This clonotype was detected a few times. The genes are TRBV24-1 and TRBJ2-5; 12 bases match TRBD2. V shed 3 bases, J shed 4 bases, and the junction held 2 bases outside the gene matches. The germline CDR1 and CDR2 sequences are KGHDR and SFDVKD. The CDR3 consists of 15 residues. The CDR3 nucleotides read TGTGCCACCAGTGATCCGGGACTAGCGGGAGAGACCCAGTACTTC. Translated: CATSDPGLAGETQYF.

This sequence joins TRBV12-3 or TRBV12-4 and TRBJ2-5; 11 nucleotides line up with TRBD2. The ends lost 5 bases at V and 5 bases at J; junction bases unmatched: 10. The CDR3 has 16 amino acids. The CDR3 coding sequence is TGTGCCAGCAGTCTTCATAGCGGGAGGGCATCGGAGACCCAGTACTTC. This translates into CASSLHSGRASETQYF.

This rearrangement joins TRBV5-1 to TRBJ2-4; the D gene could be TRBD1 or TRBD2 (5 bases each). CDR1 and CDR2 from the germline V gene are SGHRS and YFSETQ. Trimming removed 3 bases at V and 8 bases at J, with 15 bases between. There are 14 residues in the CDR3. This CDR3 is CASSWTGPDDIQYF. The CDR3 region has the DNA TGCGCCAGCAGCTGGACGGGGCCTGATGACATTCAGTACTTC.

V is TRBV30 and J is TRBJ1-2; no firm D call. Trimming cost V 0 bases and J 6 bases, with 8 bases left between them. The germline V gene encodes CDR1 GTSNPN and CDR2 SVGIG (reference sequence). The CDR3 loop spans 12 amino acids. CDR3 in DNA: TGTGCCTGGAGTGTACGGGTGGATGGCTACACCTTC. It is translated as CAWSVRVDGYTF.

V is TRBV20-1 and J is TRBJ2-1; 13 nucleotides align to TRBD2. The CDR3 contains 16 residues. J was trimmed by 7 bases and V by 6 bases; bases with no gene match: 12. Germline lookup yields CDR1 DFQATT and CDR2 SNEGSKA (reference sequence). CDR3 DNA sequence: TGCAGTGCCCCTACTTTACTAGCGGGAGGGCCGAATGAGCAGTTCTTC. Encoded protein: CSAPTLLAGGPNEQFF.

The rearrangement uses TRBV20-1 and TRBJ2-1; D is undetermined. The CDR3 contains 13 residues. CDR1 DFQATT and CDR2 SNEGSKA come from the germline V gene (reference sequence). Between the trimmed V and J ends, which lost 3 bases and 2 bases, there was a span of 8 bases. CDR3 in DNA: TGCAGTGCTAGGACTCCTCCCTACAATGAGCAGTTCTTC. It is translated as CSARTPPYNEQFF.

This clonotype was counted between two and nine times. The V call is TRBV24-1, the J call TRBJ2-3; D is unclear. Germline CDR1 KGHDR, CDR2 SFDVKD. The CDR3 totals 16 residues. The V end was cut by 6 bases, the J end by 1 base, with 16 bases between. CDR3 residues: CATSKGSYIRTDTQYF. The CDR3 nucleotides read TGTGCCACCAGTAAGGGCTCGTACATTCGCACAGATACGCAGTATTTT.

This clonotype was recorded only once. The chain uses TRBV20-1 and TRBJ2-5; 7 bases fit TRBD1. The CDR3 consists of 17 residues. Germline values: CDR1 DFQATT, CDR2 SNEGSKA (reference sequence). Trimming removed 0 bases from V and 1 base from J; junction bases left unmatched: 11. The CDR3 DNA reads as TGCAGTGCTAGAGATCCGGGGTCTACAGGGGTCCAAGAGACCCAGTACTTC. The encoded protein is CSARDPGSTGVQETQYF.

J is TRBJ1-1 and V is TRBV11-2; no clear D gene. Germline V gene data show CDR1 as SGHAT and CDR2 as FQNNGV. CDR3 length: 17 residues. The ends were cut back, 0 bases at V and 0 bases at J, with 14 bases in the middle. CDR3 nucleotide sequence: TGTGCCAGCAGCTTAGATCCCAGAAGCTCCGTGAACACTGAAGCTTTCTTT. Its translation: CASSLDPRSSVNTEAFF.

In DNA form, the CDR3 reads TGTGCCAGCAGCTTACAAGCGGGAGGGGAAGATACGCAGTATTTT. Translating gives CASSLQAGGEDTQYF. The chain recombines TRBV7-2 with TRBJ2-3, with 10 bases aligning to TRBD2. V dropped 2 bases and J dropped 5; count of bases not matched to a gene: 4. The CDR3 is 15 amino acids. CDR1 SGHTA and CDR2 FQGNSA come from the germline V gene. Drawing the rest from reference TRBV7-2 and TRBJ2-3, the complete variable domain is GAGVSQSPSNKVTEKGKDVELRCDPISGHTALYWYRQSLGQGLEFLIYFQGNSAPDKSGLPSDRFSAERTGGSVSTLTIQRTQQEDSAVYLCASSLQAGGEDTQYFGPGTRLTVL.

This clonotype was seen many times. J is TRBJ1-1 and V is TRBV28; D is possibly TRBD1 (6 bases). Germline loops: CDR1 MDHEN, CDR2 SYDVKM. This CDR3 spans 16 amino acids. Trimming left V 6 bases short and J 1 base short, with 18 bases between. The CDR3 region has the DNA TGTGCCAGCAGCTCCGGGAGACAGGCTGAGAACACTGAAGCTTTCTTT. Its protein product is CASSSGRQAENTEAFF.

This clonotype was observed at least ten times. The chain has TRBV7-2 and TRBJ1-2; D might be TRBD1 (5 bases). V was cut by 8 bases and J by 4 bases, with 14 bases left in between. The CDR3 extends over 13 amino acids. Germline assignment: CDR1 SGHTA and CDR2 FQGNSA. The CDR3 nucleotides are TGTGCCAGCGAAAGGGATCAGGGCTATGGCTACACCTTC. It encodes CASERDQGYGYTF.

V gene TRBV6-5 combines with J gene TRBJ2-7; D gene ambiguous. The CDR3 runs 13 residues. Trimming left V 0 bases short and J 6 bases short, with 9 bases between. Germline-derived CDR1 and CDR2 are MNHEY and SVGAGI. The CDR3 loop is CASSYSDLGEQYF. CDR3 DNA: TGTGCCAGCAGTTACTCGGACCTCGGCGAGCAGTACTTC.

This clonotype was seen more than once but under ten times. This sequence joins TRBV12-3 or TRBV12-4 and TRBJ2-1, with D perhaps TRBD2 (5 bases). Deletions cut 6 bases from V and 8 bases from J, with 23 bases between. CDR3 size: 16 residues. This CDR3 is CASSPRNWYEGHEQFF. The CDR3 bases are TGTGCCAGCAGCCCCCGTAACTGGTATGAGGGCCATGAGCAGTTCTTC.

The chain uses TRBV5-4 and TRBJ2-5; no reliable D call. Trimming shortened V by 4 bases and J by 5 bases, and 24 bases separated the two germline ends. Germline assignment: CDR1 SGHNT and CDR2 YYREEE (reference sequence). There are 17 residues in the CDR3. The CDR3 DNA reads as TGTGCCAGCAGCCCCCGGGTGATCGGAGTAAGGCGGGAGACCCAGTACTTC. Translated: CASSPRVIGVRRETQYF.

The chain employs TRBV19 and TRBJ2-7; 8 bases are a match to TRBD1. The CDR3 sequence is 15 residues long. V shed 6 bases and J 0 bases; nucleotides not matched to a gene: 7. From germline, CDR1 is LNHDA and CDR2 SQIVND (reference sequence). Written as DNA, the CDR3 is TGTGCCAGTAGAGACCCGGGACAGGTCTCCTACGAGCAGTACTTC. Translated: CASRDPGQVSYEQYF.

This clonotype was detected ten times or more. The rearrangement joins TRBV7-2 to TRBJ1-1; D unclear. CDR3 length: 15 residues. V gave up 8 bases and J gave up 0 bases, with 16 bases separating them. Germline values: CDR1 SGHTA, CDR2 FQGNSA. CDR3 sequence reads: CASASQLNLNTEAFF. For the CDR3, the DNA is TGTGCCAGCGCGTCACAGTTGAACCTGAACACTGAAGCTTTCTTT. Based on the CDR3 plus reference TRBV7-2 and TRBJ1-1, the full variable domain is GAGVSQSPSNKVTEKGKDVELRCDPISGHTALYWYRQSLGQGLEFLIYFQGNSAPDKSGLPSDRFSAERTGGSVSTLTIQRTQQEDSAVYLCASASQLNLNTEAFFGQGTRLTVV.

The chain joins TRBV20-1 to TRBJ2-7; D not certain. Trimming stripped 1 base from V and 9 bases from J, with 10 bases between. Germline V lookup: CDR1 DFQATT, CDR2 SNEGSKA (reference sequence). CDR3 length: 11 amino acids. CDR3 amino acids: CSARGRGGQYF. As DNA, the CDR3 is TGCAGTGCTAGAGGGAGAGGCGGGCAGTACTTC.

This clonotype was seen more than once but under ten times. The chain recombines TRBV20-1 with TRBJ2-1; TRBD2 agrees at 12 bases. CDR3 length equals 13 residues. V lost 3 bases, J lost 10 bases, and 4 bases stayed unmatched. From germline, CDR1 is DFQATT and CDR2 SNEGSKA (reference sequence). The CDR3 DNA follows: TGCAGTGCTAGGGGGACTAGCGGGCGGGAGCAGTTCTTC. Its translation: CSARGTSGREQFF.

This clonotype showed up just a few times. This rearrangement joins TRBV28 to TRBJ2-1, with 7 bases identical to TRBD2. Germline values: CDR1 MDHEN, CDR2 SYDVKM. The CDR3 has 17 residues. The ends lost 3 bases at V and 5 bases at J; junction bases unmatched: 13. CDR3 DNA sequence: TGTGCCAGCAGTTTCTACCTCACGGGGACTACCGACAATGAGCAGTTCTTC. Translated: CASSFYLTGTTDNEQFF. The variable domain in full, completed from reference TRBV28 and TRBJ2-1, reads DVKVTQSSRYLVKRTGEKVFLECVQDMDHENMFWYRQDPGLGLRLIYFSYDVKMKEKGDIPEGYSVSREKKERFSLILESASTNQTSMYLCASSFYLTGTTDNEQFFGPGTRLTVL.